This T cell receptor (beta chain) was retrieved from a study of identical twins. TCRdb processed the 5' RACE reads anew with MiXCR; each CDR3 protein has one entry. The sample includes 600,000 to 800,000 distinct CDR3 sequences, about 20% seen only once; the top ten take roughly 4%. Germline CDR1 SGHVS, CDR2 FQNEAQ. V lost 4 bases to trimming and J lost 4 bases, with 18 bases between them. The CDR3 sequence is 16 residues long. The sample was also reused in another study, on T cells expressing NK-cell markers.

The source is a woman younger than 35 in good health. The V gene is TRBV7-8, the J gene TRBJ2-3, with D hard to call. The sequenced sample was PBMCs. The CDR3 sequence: CASSSSTGRAPDTQYF. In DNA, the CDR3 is TGTGCCAGCAGCTCCTCCACCGGCCGGGCCCCAGATACGCAGTATTTT.